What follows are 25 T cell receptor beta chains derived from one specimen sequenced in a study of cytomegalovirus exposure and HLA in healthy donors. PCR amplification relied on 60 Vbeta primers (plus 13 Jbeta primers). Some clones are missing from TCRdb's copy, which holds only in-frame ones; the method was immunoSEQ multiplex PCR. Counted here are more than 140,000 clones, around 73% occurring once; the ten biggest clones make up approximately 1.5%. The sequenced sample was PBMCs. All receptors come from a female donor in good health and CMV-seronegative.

The DNA of the CDR3 is TGTGCCAGCAGTTCTGCCCCGACTAGCGGGAGGACAAGCTCCTACAATGAGCAGTTCTTC. Translation: CASSSAPTSGRTSSYNEQFF. The V gene is TRBV9, the J gene TRBJ2-1; 13 nucleotides match TRBD2. The CDR3 sequence is 20 residues long. The V gene end was trimmed by 5 bases and the J gene end by 0 bases; junction bases not matched to a gene: 14. Germline V gives CDR1 SGDLS, CDR2 YYNGEE.

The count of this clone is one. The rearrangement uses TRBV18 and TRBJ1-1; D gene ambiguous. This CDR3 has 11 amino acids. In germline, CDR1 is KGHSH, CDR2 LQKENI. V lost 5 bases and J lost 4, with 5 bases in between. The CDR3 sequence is CASSYGTEAFF. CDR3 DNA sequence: TGTGCCAGCTCATACGGCACTGAAGCTTTCTTT.

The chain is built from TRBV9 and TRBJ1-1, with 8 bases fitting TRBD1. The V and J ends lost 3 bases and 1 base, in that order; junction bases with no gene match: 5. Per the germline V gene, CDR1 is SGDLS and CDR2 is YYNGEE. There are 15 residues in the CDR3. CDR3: CASSARQGWNTEAFF. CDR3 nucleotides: TGTGCCAGCAGCGCTCGACAGGGGTGGAACACTGAAGCTTTCTTT.

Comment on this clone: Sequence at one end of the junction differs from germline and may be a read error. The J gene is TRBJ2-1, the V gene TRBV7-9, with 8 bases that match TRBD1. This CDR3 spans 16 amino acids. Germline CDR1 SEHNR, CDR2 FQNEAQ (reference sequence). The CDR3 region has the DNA TGTTCCAGCAGCACCCCCCGGGACAGGCCCTACCTGGGGCAGTTCTTC. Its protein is CSSSTPRDRPYLGQFF. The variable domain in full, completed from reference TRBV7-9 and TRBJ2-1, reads DTGVSQNPRHKITKRGQNVTFRCDPISEHNRLYWYRQTLGQGPEFLTYFQNEAQLEKSRLLSDRFSAERPKGSFSTLEIQRTEQGDSAMYLCSSSTPRDRPYLGQFFGPGTRLTVL.

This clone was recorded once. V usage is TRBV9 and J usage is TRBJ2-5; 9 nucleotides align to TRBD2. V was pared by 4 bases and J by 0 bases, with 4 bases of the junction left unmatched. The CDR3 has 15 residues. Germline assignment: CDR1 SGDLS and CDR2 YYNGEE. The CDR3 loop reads CASSPAGGNQETQYF. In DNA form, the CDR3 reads TGTGCCAGCAGCCCCGCGGGGGGGAACCAAGAGACCCAGTACTTC.

The CDR3 reads CASSREGASGVEGEQFF. CDR3 nucleotide sequence: TGTGCCAGCAGCCGAGAAGGGGCTAGCGGGGTTGAGGGTGAGCAGTTCTTC. The rearrangement joins TRBV4-2 to TRBJ2-1; 9 bases are a match to TRBD2. From germline, CDR1 is LGHNA and CDR2 YNFKEQ. CDR3 length equals 17 residues. The J segment lost 9 bases and the V segment lost 4 bases, leaving 16 bases of the junction unmatched.

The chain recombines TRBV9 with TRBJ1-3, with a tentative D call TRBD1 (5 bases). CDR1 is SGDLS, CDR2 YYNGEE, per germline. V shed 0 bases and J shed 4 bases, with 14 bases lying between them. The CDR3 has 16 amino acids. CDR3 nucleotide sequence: TGTGCCAGCAGCGTAGAGCGGGGGGGGAGCGGAAACACCATATATTTT. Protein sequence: CASSVERGGSGNTIYF. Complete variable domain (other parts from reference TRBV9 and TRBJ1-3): DSGVTQTPKHLITATGQRVTLRCSPRSGDLSVYWYQQSLDQGLQFLIQYYNGEERAKGNILERFSAQQFPDLHSELNLSSLELGDSALYFCASSVERGGSGNTIYFGEGSWLTVV.

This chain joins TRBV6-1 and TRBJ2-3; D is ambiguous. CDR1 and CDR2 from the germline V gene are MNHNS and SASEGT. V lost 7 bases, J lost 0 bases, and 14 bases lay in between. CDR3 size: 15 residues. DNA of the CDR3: TGTGCCAGCAATCGCAGGTCCACTAGCACAGATACGCAGTATTTT. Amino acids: CASNRRSTSTDTQYF.

The CDR3 region has the DNA TGTGCCAGCAGTTACTCAGCCACCGCCTCTGAAGCTTTCTTT. Amino acids: CASSYSATASEAFF. This chain links TRBV6-6 with TRBJ1-1; D uncertain. CDR1 is MNHNY and CDR2 is SVGAGI in the germline V gene (reference sequence). Trimming pared 0 bases from V and 6 bases from J, leaving 11 bases between. The CDR3 contains 14 residues.

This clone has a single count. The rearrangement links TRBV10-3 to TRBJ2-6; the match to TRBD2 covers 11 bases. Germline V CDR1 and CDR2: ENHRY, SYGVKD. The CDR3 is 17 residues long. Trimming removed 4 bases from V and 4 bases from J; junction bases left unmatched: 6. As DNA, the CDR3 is TGTGCCATCAGTGTAGGACTAGCGGGCTTCGGGGCCAACGTCCTGACTTTC. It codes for CAISVGLAGFGANVLTF.

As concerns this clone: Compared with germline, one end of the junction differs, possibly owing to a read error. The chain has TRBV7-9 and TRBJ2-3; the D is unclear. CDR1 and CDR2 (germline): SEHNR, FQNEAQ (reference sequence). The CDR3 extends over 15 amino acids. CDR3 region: CAGSRYNPRTDTQYF. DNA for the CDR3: TGTGCCGGCAGCCGCTATAACCCACGCACAGATACGCAGTATTTT.

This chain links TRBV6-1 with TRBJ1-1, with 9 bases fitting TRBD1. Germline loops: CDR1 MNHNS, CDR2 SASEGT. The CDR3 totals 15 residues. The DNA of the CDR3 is TGTGGGAGTAGGGACAGGGTTTATGTCGCCACTGAAGCTTTCTTT. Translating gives CGSRDRVYVATEAFF.

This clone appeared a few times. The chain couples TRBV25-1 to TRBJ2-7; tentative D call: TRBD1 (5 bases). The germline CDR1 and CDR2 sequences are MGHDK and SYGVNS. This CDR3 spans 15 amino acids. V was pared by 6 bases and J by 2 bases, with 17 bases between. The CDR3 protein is CASSQTELPTYEQYF. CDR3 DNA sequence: TGTGCCAGCAGCCAGACAGAGCTCCCTACCTACGAGCAGTACTTC.

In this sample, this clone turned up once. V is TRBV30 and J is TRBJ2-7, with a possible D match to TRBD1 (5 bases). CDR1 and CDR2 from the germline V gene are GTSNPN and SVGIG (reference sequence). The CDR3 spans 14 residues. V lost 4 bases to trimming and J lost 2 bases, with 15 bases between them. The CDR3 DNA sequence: TGTGCCTGGATAACGACAACAGGAACCTACGAGCAGTACTTC. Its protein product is CAWITTTGTYEQYF. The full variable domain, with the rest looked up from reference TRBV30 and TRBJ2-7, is SQTIHQWPATLVQPVGSPLSLECTVEGTSNPNLYWYRQAAGRGLQLLFYSVGIGQISSEVPQNLSASRPQDRQFILSSKKLLLSDSGFYLCAWITTTGTYEQYFGPGTRLTVT.

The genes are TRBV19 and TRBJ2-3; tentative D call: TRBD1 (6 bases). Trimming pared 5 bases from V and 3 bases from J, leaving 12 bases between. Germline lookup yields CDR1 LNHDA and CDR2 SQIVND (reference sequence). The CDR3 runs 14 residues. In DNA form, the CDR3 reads TGTGCCAGTAGTCCCAATAGGGGGACAGATACGCAGTATTTT. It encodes CASSPNRGTDTQYF.

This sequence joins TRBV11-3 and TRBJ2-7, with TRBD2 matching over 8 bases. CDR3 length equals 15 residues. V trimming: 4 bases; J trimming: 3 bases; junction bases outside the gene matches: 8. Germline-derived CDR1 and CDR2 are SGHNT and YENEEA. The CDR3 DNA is TGTGCCAGCAGCTCAGGCCGGGAGGGAAACTACGAGCAGTACTTC. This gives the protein CASSSGREGNYEQYF. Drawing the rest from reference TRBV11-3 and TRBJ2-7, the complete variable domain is EAGVVQSPRYKIIEKKQPVAFWCNPISGHNTLYWYLQNLGQGPELLIRYENEEAVDDSQLPKDRFSAERLKGVDSTLKIQPAELGDSAVYLCASSSGREGNYEQYFGPGTRLTVT.

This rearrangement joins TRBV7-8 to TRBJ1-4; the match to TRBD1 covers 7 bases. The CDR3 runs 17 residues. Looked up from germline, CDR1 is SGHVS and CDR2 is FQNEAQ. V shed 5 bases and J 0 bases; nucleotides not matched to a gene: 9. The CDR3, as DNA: TGTGCCAGCAGCCTCCGCAGGGGGGTCGCAACTAATGAAAAACTGTTTTTT. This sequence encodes CASSLRRGVATNEKLFF. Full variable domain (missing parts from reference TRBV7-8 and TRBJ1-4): GAGVSQSPRYKVAKRGQDVALRCDPISGHVSLFWYQQALGQGPEFLTYFQNEAQLDKSGLPSDRFFAERPEGSVSTLKIQRTQQEDSAVYLCASSLRRGVATNEKLFFGSGTQLSVL.

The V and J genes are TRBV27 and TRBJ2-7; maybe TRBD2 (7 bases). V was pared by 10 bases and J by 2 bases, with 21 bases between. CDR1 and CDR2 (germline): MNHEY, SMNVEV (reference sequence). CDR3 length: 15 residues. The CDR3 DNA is TGTGCCACTCGCGTGGGGGCGGGAGTAACCTACGAGCAGTACTTC. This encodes CATRVGAGVTYEQYF.

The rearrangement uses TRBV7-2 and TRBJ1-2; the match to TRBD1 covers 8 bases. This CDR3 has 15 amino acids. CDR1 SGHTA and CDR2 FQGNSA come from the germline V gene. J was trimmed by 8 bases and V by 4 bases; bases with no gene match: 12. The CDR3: CASSSRGADRGGYTF. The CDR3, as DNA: TGTGCCAGCAGCTCCCGGGGGGCCGACAGGGGAGGCTACACCTTC.

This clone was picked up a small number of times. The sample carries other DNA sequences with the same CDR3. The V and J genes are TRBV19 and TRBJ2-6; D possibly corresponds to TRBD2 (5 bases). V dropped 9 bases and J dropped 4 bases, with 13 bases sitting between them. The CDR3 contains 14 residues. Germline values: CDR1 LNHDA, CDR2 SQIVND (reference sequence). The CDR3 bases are TGTGCCAGCAGTCCCCCGGGGGGGGCCAACGTCCTGACTTTC. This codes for CASSPPGGANVLTF.

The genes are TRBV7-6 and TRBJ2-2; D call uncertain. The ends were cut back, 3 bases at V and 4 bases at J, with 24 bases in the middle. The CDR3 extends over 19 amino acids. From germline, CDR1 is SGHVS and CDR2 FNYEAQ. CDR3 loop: CASSFKVVDSHFTTGELFF. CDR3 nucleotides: TGTGCCAGCAGCTTCAAGGTCGTGGATAGCCATTTTACCACCGGGGAGCTGTTTTTT.

The CDR3: CASSLGTGCEAFF. The CDR3 nucleotides read TGTGCCAGCAGTTTAGGGACAGGCTGTGAAGCTTTCTTT. This chain links TRBV27 with TRBJ1-1; 8 bases align to TRBD1. The junction had 3 bases not matched to a gene; V was cut back by 2 bases and J by 7 bases. The CDR3 runs 13 residues. Germline CDR1 reads MNHEY; CDR2 reads SMNVEV (reference sequence).

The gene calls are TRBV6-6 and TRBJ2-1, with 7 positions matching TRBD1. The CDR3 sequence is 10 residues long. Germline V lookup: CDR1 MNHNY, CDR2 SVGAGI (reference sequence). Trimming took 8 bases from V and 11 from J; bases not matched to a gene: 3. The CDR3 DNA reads TGTGCCAGCGACAGGGATCAGCAGTTCTTC. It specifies CASDRDQQFF.

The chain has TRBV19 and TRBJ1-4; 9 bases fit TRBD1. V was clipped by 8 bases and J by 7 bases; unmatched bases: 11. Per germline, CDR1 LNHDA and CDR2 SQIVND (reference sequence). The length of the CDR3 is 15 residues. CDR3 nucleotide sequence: TGTGCCAGTGGGGAAAACAGGGGGCGAGGTGAAAAACTGTTTTTT. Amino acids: CASGENRGRGEKLFF.

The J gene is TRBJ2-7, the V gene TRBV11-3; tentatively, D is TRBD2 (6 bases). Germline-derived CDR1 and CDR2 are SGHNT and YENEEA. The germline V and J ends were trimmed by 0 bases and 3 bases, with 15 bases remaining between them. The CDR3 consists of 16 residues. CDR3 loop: CASSLDGASDNYEQYF. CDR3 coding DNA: TGTGCCAGCAGCTTAGATGGGGCTAGCGACAACTACGAGCAGTACTTC.